Reported below is one TCR beta chain. It has no known antigen specificity. No base quality values were provided; no much bigger clone lies one nucleotide off. Patients with a history of autoimmune disease or receiving systemic immunosuppression were excluded from the trial. In every dose cohort, peripheral blood was drawn for TCR sequencing at baseline, cycle 4 day 1, and cycle 7 day 1. The samples were taken from a phase I, first-in-human, multicenter, open-label dose-escalation trial of ivuxolimab. Adults with locally advanced or metastatic melanoma, renal cell carcinoma, hepatocellular carcinoma or head and neck squamous cell carcinoma were enrolled in the trial. Before TCR sequencing, CD4+ T cells and CD8+ T cells were sorted from peripheral blood as separate populations. Clipping removes 5 bases from V and 2 bases from J, with 8 as the unmatched junction base count. The CDR3 goes from the cysteine to the phenylalanine over 17 residues. Only the CDR3 DNA stays, 51 bases, in frame from base 1. CDR1 and CDR2 (KGHSH, LQKENI) derive from the germline V gene.

The source of the sample is a study of OX40 agonist ivuxolimab in advanced cancers. With regard to the full study: The costimulatory receptor OX40 (CD134) was targeted by ivuxolimab, a fully human IgG2 agonistic monoclonal antibody. Peripheral TCRbeta sequencing was intended to test whether TCR sequence diversity was altered and clonal T-cell expansion was caused by ivuxolimab. The monotherapy dose-escalation portion (N = 52 patients) of the phase I ivuxolimab trial is reported in the paper. In the dose-escalation cohort, 82.7% of patients were male, and the mean age was approximately 55 years, with a range of about 23 to 80. Prior anti-PD-1, anti-PD-L1 or anti-CTLA-4 therapy was permitted, and checkpoint inhibitors had been received by about 36% of dose-escalation patients. Of the approximately 50 dose-escalation patients, hepatocellular carcinoma was present in roughly 19, melanoma in roughly 15, renal cell carcinoma in 9 and head and neck cancer in 9. Intravenous ivuxolimab was administered to patients every 2 weeks at six dose levels: 0.01, 0.1, 0.3, 1.5, 3 and 10 mg/kg. Partial responses occurred in three dose-escalation patients: two with cutaneous melanoma and one with hepatocellular carcinoma.

For sequencing of the TCRbeta CDR3 region, genomic DNA was extracted from the sorted cells. The immunoSEQ Assay was used for sequencing of TCRbeta CDR3 regions. TCRdb mirrors the immuneACCESS table, restricted to in-frame sequences. Some clones are absent from its copies; in checked studies, under half trace to an unresolved V gene, and the reason for the others is unknown. A total of approximately 74,000 clones appear in this sample, 70% to 90% of them only once. Of the sample, approximately 0.3% falls within the top ten clones. What the work shows at the level of the full study, not this receptor alone: Clonal expansion of both CD4+ and CD8+ blood T cells was observed from baseline to week 6 at doses 0.1 to 3.0 mg/kg. In the 0.1-3.0 mg/kg groups, partial responders had among the lowest normalized peripheral clonal expansion, particularly in CD8+ T cells. After ivuxolimab, CD8+ T cells had more expanded clones than CD4+ T cells on average. Antigen specificity was not determined for the clonally expanded peripheral T cells. Low levels of normalized T-cell clonal expansion were also seen in some patients who did not respond.

The TCR comes from an adult with an advanced solid tumor such as melanoma, head and neck, liver or kidney cancer. The source material was CD4+ or CD8+ T cells sorted from blood, sampled in a trial of the OX40 agonist ivuxolimab. The chain joins TRBV18 to TRBJ2-5; 13 middle bases align to TRBD2. The CDR3 region: CASSARTSGRVQETQYF. In nucleotides, the sequence is TGTGCCAGCTCAGCCCGGACTAGCGGGAGAGTGCAAGAGACCCAGTACTTC.